These T cell receptor beta chains were read from a single sample in a study of CXCR3-negative and CXCR3-positive naive CD8 T cells. TCRdb re-called the 5' RACE reads; every CDR3 protein appears as one record, without DNA. In all, the sample yields 150,000 or so distinct CDR3 sequences. The sample consisted of naive CXCR3+ CD8+ T cells from blood. The receptors derive from a human donor in good health. Some clones in this sample may be carry-over from other donors' samples. CDR3s include the opening cysteine and the closing phenylalanine or tryptophan. Fields, in order: CDR3 protein, J gene, V gene.

cdr3_aa: CASRPGAGRGFYEQYF; j_call: TRBJ2-7; v_call: TRBV12-3/TRBV12-4
cdr3_aa: CASSKVEECEQFF; j_call: TRBJ2-1; v_call: TRBV21-1
cdr3_aa: CASSLQGPQPQHF; j_call: TRBJ1-5; v_call: TRBV19
cdr3_aa: CASSPSDREPQYF; j_call: TRBJ2-5; v_call: TRBV9
cdr3_aa: CASSPSGGKDHRTEYF; j_call: TRBJ2-5; v_call: TRBV12-3/TRBV12-4
cdr3_aa: CASGVGDRGKNIQYF; j_call: TRBJ2-4; v_call: TRBV19
cdr3_aa: CSVDRPGTAQETQYF; j_call: TRBJ2-5; v_call: TRBV29-1
cdr3_aa: CASSQGQSVNTEAFF; j_call: TRBJ1-1; v_call: TRBV4-3
cdr3_aa: CASSLSGRSYGQYF; j_call: TRBJ2-7; v_call: TRBV28
cdr3_aa: CASSFSELAGAASTDTQYF; j_call: TRBJ2-3; v_call: TRBV7-8
cdr3_aa: CASSQAGTAINYGYTF; j_call: TRBJ1-2; v_call: TRBV4-3
cdr3_aa: CASSLEVGVYEQYF; j_call: TRBJ2-7; v_call: TRBV5-1
cdr3_aa: CASSPSGTLAGLTQETQYF; j_call: TRBJ2-5; v_call: TRBV11-2
cdr3_aa: CSASPLDRAGGYEQYF; j_call: TRBJ2-7; v_call: TRBV20-1
cdr3_aa: CSVEEKGQGEYEQYF; j_call: TRBJ2-7; v_call: TRBV29-1
cdr3_aa: CSVGTSDRVGYTF; j_call: TRBJ1-2; v_call: TRBV29-1
cdr3_aa: CASSYGTGPADTQYF; j_call: TRBJ2-3; v_call: TRBV7-7
cdr3_aa: CASSQNRAMNTEAFF; j_call: TRBJ1-1; v_call: TRBV7-2
cdr3_aa: CASSPTGVRSYNEQFF; j_call: TRBJ2-1; v_call: TRBV28
cdr3_aa: CASSLSRGDTEAFF; j_call: TRBJ1-1; v_call: TRBV27
cdr3_aa: CASSQGRSGAMNTEAFF; j_call: TRBJ1-1; v_call: TRBV4-3
cdr3_aa: CASSQGGPNYGYTF; j_call: TRBJ1-2; v_call: TRBV4-2
cdr3_aa: CASRGPFDQPQHF; j_call: TRBJ1-5; v_call: TRBV12-3/TRBV12-4
cdr3_aa: CASRERMNTEAFF; j_call: TRBJ1-1; v_call: TRBV6-1
cdr3_aa: CASSGESTGNYGYTF; j_call: TRBJ1-2; v_call: TRBV9
cdr3_aa: CSVLDRARPYEQYF; j_call: TRBJ2-7; v_call: TRBV29-1